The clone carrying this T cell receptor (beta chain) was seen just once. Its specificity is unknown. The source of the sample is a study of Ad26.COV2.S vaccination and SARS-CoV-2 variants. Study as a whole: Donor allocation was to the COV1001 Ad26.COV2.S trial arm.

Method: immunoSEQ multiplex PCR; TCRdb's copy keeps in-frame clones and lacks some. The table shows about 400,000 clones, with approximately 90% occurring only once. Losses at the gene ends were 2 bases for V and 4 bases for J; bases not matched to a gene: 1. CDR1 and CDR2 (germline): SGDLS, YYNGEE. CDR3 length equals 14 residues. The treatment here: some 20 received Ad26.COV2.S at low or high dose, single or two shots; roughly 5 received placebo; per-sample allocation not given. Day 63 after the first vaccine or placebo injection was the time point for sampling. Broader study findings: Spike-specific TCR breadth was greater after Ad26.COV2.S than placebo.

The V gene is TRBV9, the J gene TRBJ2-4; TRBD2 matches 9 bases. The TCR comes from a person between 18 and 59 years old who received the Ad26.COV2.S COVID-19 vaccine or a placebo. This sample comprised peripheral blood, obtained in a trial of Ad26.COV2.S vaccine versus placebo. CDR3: CASSVSGGKNIQYF. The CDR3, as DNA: TGTGCCAGCAGCGTTAGCGGGGGAAAAAACATTCAGTACTTC.